This T cell receptor beta chain stems from a study of blood T cells in healthy people across ages (dated by TCRdb to 2014 to 2015). Some background on the complete study: In model experiments, roughly one uniquely barcoded TCR beta cDNA molecule per two T cells was captured by template switching. Donors were grouped into four age groups: young (average approximately 15 years), middle-aged (around 39), aged (roughly 62) and long-lived (about 89). To avoid experimental bias, donors of different ages were spread randomly across the sequencing lanes. Using deep sequencing normalized with unique cDNA molecular identifiers, the study measured how TCR beta repertoire diversity changes with age. Using the same blood draw, the study looked at two additional independent replicas of 1 million unique cDNA reads for two donors, one aged 18 to 30 and the other aged 80 or older.

Germline trimming: 4 bases from V, 7 bases from J; junction bases outside gene matches: 6. Including cysteine and phenylalanine, the CDR3 has 14 amino acids. Only the CDR3 DNA stays, 42 bases, in frame from base 1. CDR1 and CDR2 (SGHRS, YFSETQ) derive from the germline V gene. Library preparation was by 5' RACE. Sequencing relied on an Illumina HiSeq 2500. A second roughly 6 to 11 cycle PCR used a sample-barcoded 5' primer and a J-beta primer mix. A unique molecular identifier was introduced onto each TCR beta cDNA molecule by a template-switch 5' adaptor carrying 12 random nucleotides. At least 3 million CDR3-containing paired-end reads were obtained from each sample. The Mint cDNA synthesis kit, primed by a TRBC-specific oligonucleotide, was used to synthesize first-strand cDNA from all RNA. Following uracil-DNA glycosylase treatment, a first 18-cycle PCR with universal primers M1SS and BC2_uni_R was performed on all cDNA. The authors' analysis ran thus. Each sample was normalized by randomly selecting 1 million high-quality reads, each carrying a distinct molecular identifier. Instead of being binned into consensus sequences, reads that shared molecular identifiers were thrown out. MiTCR, run with a Q25 quality threshold and the strictest error-elimination algorithm, handled CDR3 identification, clonotype clustering and error correction. A nonparametric unseen species model with Euler transformation was used to estimate lower-bound total TCR beta diversity. In TCRdb, the public reads were trimmed at Q25 with fastp and aligned with MiXCR, with productive beta chains retained. Each CDR3 protein appears once, grouped with its most common genes and DNA. These V and J calls originate from TCRdb's pipeline instead of the authors' own analysis. The sample table lists about 1,500,000 distinct CDR3 sequences, 25% to 30% of them with a count of one. The ten largest make up roughly 8% of the sample.

This clonotype was seen repeatedly, ten times or more. The antigen it binds to is not known. Base qualities are not provided; no much larger clone lies one nucleotide away. Study-wide findings and limitations: Because the CMV infection status of the donors was unknown, age-related changes in expanded clonotypes may potentially have been confounded. Conclusive comparison of naive and antigen-experienced compartments was prevented by the profiling of bulk unsorted PBMCs. The percentage of naive T cells measured by flow cytometry correlated strongly with observed TCR beta diversity. Observed TCR beta diversity per million T cells fell roughly linearly with age, and a significant reduction was already apparent by age about 36. Estimates of total diversity based on one million sequenced T cells were regarded as lower bounds and as underestimates. The long-lived group showed more naive CD4+ T cells, fewer expanded clones and increased TCR diversity than the aged group, suggesting age selection.

The roughly 39 donors, aged roughly 6 to 95 years, were systemically healthy Caucasian individuals from Russia. Roughly 9 milliliters of peripheral blood were drawn from each donor into EDTA-treated Vacutainer tubes. Ficoll-Paque density-gradient centrifugation was used to isolate PBMCs, with at least 6 million obtained per sample. Trizol reagent was used to extract total RNA from PBMCs, with at least 6 micrograms per sample. Naive CD45RAhigh/CD27high T cell percentages were measured by flow cytometry on a PBMC aliquot from every donor. The chain was built from TRBV5-1 and TRBJ2-7; TRBD2 fits 12 bases in the junction. This clonotype was sampled from a woman aged 25 to 39 in good health. Specimen: blood. The sequenced DNA: TGCGCCAGCAGCCGACTAGCGGGAGTAGAAGAGCAGTACTTC. It translates to CASSRLAGVEEQYF.